This T cell receptor (beta chain) was profiled in a study of identical twins. Study results and caveats: Excess sharing by twins proved weaker in beta out-of-frame sequences. Fewer insertions marked abundant cord blood beta clonotypes; young adult naive trended weakly, memory not at all.

TCRdb recomputed calls from the 5' RACE reads with MiXCR, one row per CDR3 protein. The sample contains 1.5 million to 2 million distinct CDR3 sequences, about 30% of which appear only once. This clonotype was picked up one time. The target antigen is unknown. Every one of the donors was a healthy Caucasian. CDR1 is SNHLY and CDR2 is FYNNEI in the germline V gene. V dropped 6 bases and J dropped 2; count of bases not matched to a gene: 9. The CDR3 runs to 16 residues. The sequencing sample was made of cord blood. This clonotype was obtained from a newborn girl in good health. The rearrangement links TRBV2 to TRBJ2-3; TRBD2 matches 9 bases. As DNA, the CDR3 is TGTGCCAGCAGATTAGCGGGAGCCCTGTCCACAGATACGCAGTATTTT. Its protein is CASRLAGALSTDTQYF.